This paragraph covers one T cell receptor (beta chain) sequence. In the authors' methods: For nucleated cells, counts were estimated from reference gene primer amplification. Sequenced by immunoSEQ multiplex PCR; TCRdb stores in-frame clones only, minus some. The DNA was the basis for D and trimming; V, J and clone size are from that table. The profile shows about 98,000 clones, approximately 72% of them singletons. This entry is derived from a study of blood T cell repertoires in COVID-19. Across the whole study: Samples taken during acute and convalescent COVID-19 were collected in the United States, Italy and Spain. Sources were T cells, B-cell-depleted T cells, or PBMCs; the material itself was cDNA or gDNA.

CDR3 length: 13 amino acids. CDR1 and CDR2 from the germline V gene are DFQATT and SNEGSKA (reference sequence). Losses at the gene ends were 3 bases for V and 7 bases for J; bases not matched to a gene: 6. The receptor's source is an older man with acute or convalescent COVID-19. The sample consisted of peripheral blood. V gene TRBV20-1 combines with J gene TRBJ1-5, with 7 nucleotides matching TRBD1. The CDR3 region has the DNA TGCAGTGCTAGTACAGGGGCATACCAGCCCCAGCATTTT. It encodes CSASTGAYQPQHF.